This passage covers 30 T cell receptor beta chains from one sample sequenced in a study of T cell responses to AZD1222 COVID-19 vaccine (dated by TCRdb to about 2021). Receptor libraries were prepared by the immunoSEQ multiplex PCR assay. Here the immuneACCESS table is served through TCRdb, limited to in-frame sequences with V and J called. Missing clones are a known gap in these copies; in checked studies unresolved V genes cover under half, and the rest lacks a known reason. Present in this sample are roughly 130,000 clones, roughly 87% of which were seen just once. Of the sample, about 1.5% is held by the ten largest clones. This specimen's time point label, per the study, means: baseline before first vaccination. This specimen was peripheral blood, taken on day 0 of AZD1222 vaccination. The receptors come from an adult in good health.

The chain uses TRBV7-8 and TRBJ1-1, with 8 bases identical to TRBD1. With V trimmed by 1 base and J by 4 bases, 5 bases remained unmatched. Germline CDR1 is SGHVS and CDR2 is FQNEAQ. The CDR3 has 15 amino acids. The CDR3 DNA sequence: TGTGCCAGCAGCTTAGGTACAGGGGGGAGCACTGAAGCTTTCTTT. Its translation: CASSLGTGGSTEAFF.

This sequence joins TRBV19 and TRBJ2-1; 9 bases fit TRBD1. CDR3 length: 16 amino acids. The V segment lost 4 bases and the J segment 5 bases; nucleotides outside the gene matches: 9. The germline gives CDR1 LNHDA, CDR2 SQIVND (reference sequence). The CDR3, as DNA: TGTGCCAGTAGTACTCAGGGGGGACAGGGAGACAATGAGCAGTTCTTC. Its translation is CASSTQGGQGDNEQFF.

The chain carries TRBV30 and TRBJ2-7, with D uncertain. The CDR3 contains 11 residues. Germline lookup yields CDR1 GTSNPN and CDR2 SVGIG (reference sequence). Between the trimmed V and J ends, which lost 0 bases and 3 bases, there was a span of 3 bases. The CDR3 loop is CAWSVSYEQYF. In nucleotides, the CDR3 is TGTGCCTGGAGTGTTAGCTACGAGCAGTACTTC.

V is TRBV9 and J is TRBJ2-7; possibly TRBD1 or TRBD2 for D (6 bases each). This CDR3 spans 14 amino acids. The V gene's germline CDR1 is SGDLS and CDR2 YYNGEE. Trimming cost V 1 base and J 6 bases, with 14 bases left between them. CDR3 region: CASSVRPGAGEQYF. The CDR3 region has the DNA TGTGCCAGCAGCGTAAGACCGGGGGCGGGCGAGCAGTACTTC.

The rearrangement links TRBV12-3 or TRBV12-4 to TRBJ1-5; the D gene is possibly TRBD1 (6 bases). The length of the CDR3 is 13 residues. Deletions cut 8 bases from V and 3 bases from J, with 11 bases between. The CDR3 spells CASGGQLNQPQHF. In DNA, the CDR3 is TGTGCCAGCGGCGGACAGCTCAATCAGCCCCAGCATTTT.

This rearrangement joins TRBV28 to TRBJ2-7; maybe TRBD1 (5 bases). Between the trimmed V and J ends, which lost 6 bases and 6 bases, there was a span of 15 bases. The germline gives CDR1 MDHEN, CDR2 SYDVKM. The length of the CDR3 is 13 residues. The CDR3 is CASSPPQGFEQYF. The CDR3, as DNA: TGTGCCAGCAGCCCGCCGCAGGGTTTCGAGCAGTACTTC.

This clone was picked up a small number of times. CDR3 bases: TGTGCCAGCAGCTTATCAATGAACACTGAAGCTTTCTTT. Protein product: CASSLSMNTEAFF. The gene calls are TRBV7-2 and TRBJ1-1, with no clear D. CDR1 SGHTA and CDR2 FQGNSA come from the germline V gene. The CDR3 totals 13 residues. V was shortened by 2 bases and J by 0 bases, with 4 bases between the two germline ends.

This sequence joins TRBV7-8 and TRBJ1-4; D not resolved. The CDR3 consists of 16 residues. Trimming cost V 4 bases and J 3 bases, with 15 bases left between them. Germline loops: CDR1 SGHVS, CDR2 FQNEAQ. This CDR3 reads CASSSQSLRANEKLFF. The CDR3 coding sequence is TGTGCCAGCAGCTCCCAGAGCCTGAGGGCTAATGAAAAACTGTTTTTT.

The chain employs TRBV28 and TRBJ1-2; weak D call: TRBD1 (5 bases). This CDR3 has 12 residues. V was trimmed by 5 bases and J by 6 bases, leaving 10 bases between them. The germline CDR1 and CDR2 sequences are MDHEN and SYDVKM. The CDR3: CASSPGRDGYTF. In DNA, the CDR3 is TGTGCCAGCAGTCCAGGGAGGGATGGCTACACCTTC.

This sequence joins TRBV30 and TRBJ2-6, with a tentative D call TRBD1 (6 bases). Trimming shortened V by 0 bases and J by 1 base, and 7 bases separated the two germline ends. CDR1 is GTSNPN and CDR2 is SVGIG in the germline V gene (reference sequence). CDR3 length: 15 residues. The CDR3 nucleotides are TGTGCCTGGAGTGTTGGACAGTCTGGGGCCAACGTCCTGACTTTC. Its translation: CAWSVGQSGANVLTF.

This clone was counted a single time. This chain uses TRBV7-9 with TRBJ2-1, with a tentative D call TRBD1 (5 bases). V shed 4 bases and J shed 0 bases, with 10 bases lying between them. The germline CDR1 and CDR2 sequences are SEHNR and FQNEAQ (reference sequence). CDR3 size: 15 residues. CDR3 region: CASSSGFPSYNEQFF. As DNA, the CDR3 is TGTGCCAGCAGCTCAGGGTTTCCCTCCTACAATGAGCAGTTCTTC.

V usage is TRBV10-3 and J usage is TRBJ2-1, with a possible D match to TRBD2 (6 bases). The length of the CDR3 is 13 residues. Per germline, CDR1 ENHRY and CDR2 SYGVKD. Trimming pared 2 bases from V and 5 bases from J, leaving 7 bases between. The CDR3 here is CAISEGGNNEQFF. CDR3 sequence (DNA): TGTGCCATCAGTGAGGGGGGGAACAATGAGCAGTTCTTC.

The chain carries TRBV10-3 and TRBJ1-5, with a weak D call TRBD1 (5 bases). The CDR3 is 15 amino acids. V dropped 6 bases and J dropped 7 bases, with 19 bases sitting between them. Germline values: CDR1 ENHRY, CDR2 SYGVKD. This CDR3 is CAISGGPGLGQPQHF. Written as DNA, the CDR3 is TGTGCCATCAGCGGGGGTCCGGGGTTAGGACAGCCCCAGCATTTT.

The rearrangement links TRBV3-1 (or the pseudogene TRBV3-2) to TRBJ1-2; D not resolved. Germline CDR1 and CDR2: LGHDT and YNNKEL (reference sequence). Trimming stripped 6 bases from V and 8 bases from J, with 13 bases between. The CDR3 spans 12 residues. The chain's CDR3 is CASSLLDGGYTF. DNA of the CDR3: TGTGCCAGCAGTTTACTAGATGGGGGCTACACCTTC.

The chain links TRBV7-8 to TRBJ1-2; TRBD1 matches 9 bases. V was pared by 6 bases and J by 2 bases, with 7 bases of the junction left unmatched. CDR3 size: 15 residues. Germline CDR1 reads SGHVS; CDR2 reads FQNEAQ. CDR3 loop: CASRQNGQGNYGYTF. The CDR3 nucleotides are TGTGCCAGCAGACAGAACGGACAGGGGAACTATGGCTACACCTTC.

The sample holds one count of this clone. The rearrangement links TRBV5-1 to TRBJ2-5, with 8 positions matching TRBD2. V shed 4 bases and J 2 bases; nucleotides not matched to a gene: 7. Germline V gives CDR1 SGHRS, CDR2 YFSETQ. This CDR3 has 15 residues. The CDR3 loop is CASSTGGGRQETQYF. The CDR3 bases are TGCGCCAGCAGCACTGGCGGGGGGCGGCAAGAGACCCAGTACTTC.

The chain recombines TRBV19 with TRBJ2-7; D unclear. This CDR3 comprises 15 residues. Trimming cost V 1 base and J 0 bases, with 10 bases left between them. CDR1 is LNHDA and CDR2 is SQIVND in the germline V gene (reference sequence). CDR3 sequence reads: CASSIAAVSSYEQYF. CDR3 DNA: TGTGCCAGTAGTATAGCCGCAGTGAGCTCCTACGAGCAGTACTTC.

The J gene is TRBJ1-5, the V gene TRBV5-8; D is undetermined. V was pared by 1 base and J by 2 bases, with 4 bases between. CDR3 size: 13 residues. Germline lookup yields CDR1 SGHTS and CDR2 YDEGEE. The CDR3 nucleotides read TGTGCCAGCAGCTTGCAAGGCAATCAGCCCCAGCATTTT. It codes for CASSLQGNQPQHF.

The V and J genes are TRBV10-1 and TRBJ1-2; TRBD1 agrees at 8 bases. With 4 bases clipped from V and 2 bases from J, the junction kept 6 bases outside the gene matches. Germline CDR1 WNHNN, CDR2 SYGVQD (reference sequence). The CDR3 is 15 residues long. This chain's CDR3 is CASSGDRGLNYGYTF. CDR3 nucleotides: TGCGCCAGCAGTGGAGACAGGGGATTAAACTATGGCTACACCTTC.

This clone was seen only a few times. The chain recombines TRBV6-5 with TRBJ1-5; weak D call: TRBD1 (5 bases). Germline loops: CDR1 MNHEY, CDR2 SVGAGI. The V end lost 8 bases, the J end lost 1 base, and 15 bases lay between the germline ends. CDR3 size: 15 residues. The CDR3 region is CASRRGSQSNQPQHF. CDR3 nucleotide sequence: TGTGCCAGCCGTAGGGGCAGCCAGAGCAATCAGCCCCAGCATTTT.

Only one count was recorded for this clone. CDR3 sequence (DNA): TGTGCCAGCAGCTTAGGGCAGTCTGGGGAAGAGCAGTACTTC. Its protein is CASSLGQSGEEQYF. The chain links TRBV7-3 to TRBJ2-7, with no clear D. Trimming stripped 2 bases from V and 7 bases from J, with 15 bases between. Per the germline V gene, CDR1 is SGHTA and CDR2 is FQGTGA. This CDR3 has 14 residues.

The DNA of the CDR3 is TGTGCCAGCAGCGTAGCAGACAGCACTGAAGCTTTCTTT. This gives the protein CASSVADSTEAFF. The V and J genes are TRBV9 and TRBJ1-1, with D possibly TRBD1 on 5 matching bases. The germline V gene encodes CDR1 SGDLS and CDR2 YYNGEE. The CDR3 has 13 amino acids. V was pared by 0 bases and J by 4 bases, with 7 bases between.

CDR3 DNA: TGTGCCAGTAGTCGACAGGGTGGGATCGCTGGGGCCAACGTCCTGACTTTC. Translation gives CASSRQGGIAGANVLTF. The chain employs TRBV19 and TRBJ2-6; 7 bases align to TRBD1. The CDR3 covers 17 residues. CDR1 and CDR2 from the germline V gene are LNHDA and SQIVND (reference sequence). After removal of 5 bases from V and 2 bases from J, the junction contained 9 bases not matched to a gene.

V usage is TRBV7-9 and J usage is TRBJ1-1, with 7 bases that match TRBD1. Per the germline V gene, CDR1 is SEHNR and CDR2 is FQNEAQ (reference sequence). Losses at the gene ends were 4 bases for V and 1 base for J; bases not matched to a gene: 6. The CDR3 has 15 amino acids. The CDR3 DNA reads TGTGCCAGCAGCTCTCACAGGGGACGGAACACTGAAGCTTTCTTT. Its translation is CASSSHRGRNTEAFF.

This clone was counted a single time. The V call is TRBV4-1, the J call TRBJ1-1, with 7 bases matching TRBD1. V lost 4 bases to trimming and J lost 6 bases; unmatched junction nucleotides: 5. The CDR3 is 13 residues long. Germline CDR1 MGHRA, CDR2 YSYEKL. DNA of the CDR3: TGCGCCAGCAGCCTTCAGGGGGACTCTGAAGCTTTCTTT. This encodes CASSLQGDSEAFF.

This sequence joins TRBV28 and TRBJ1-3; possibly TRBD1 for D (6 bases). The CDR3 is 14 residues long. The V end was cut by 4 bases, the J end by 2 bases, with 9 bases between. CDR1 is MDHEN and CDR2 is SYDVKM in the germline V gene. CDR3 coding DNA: TGTGCCAGCAGTTCCAGGGGTACTGGAAACACCATATATTTT. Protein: CASSSRGTGNTIYF.

CDR3 nucleotides: TGTGCCAGCTCACCGAATTGGGGTACGAACACCGGGGAGCTGTTTTTT. It is translated as CASSPNWGTNTGELFF. This sequence joins TRBV18 and TRBJ2-2; D gene uncertain. The CDR3 covers 16 residues. The V gene's germline CDR1 is KGHSH and CDR2 LQKENI. V was pared by 3 bases and J by 0 bases, with 11 bases between. The full variable domain, completed using reference TRBV18 and TRBJ2-2, is NAGVMQNPRHLVRRRGQEARLRCSPMKGHSHVYWYRQLPEEGLKFMVYLQKENIIDESGMPKERFSAEFPKEGPSILRIQQVVRGDSAAYFCASSPNWGTNTGELFFGEGSRLTVL.

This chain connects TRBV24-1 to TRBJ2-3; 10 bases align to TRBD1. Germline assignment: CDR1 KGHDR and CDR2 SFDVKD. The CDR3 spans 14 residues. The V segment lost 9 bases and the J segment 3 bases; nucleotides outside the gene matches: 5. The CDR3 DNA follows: TGTGCCACCGGATCGGACAGGGGGACAGATACGCAGTATTTT. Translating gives CATGSDRGTDTQYF.

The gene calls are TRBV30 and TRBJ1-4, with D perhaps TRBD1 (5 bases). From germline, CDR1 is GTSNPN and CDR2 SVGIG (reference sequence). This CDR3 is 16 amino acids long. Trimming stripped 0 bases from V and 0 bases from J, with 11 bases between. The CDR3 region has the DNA TGTGCCTGGAGTGTAGGTTTCAGGGCAACTAATGAAAAACTGTTTTTT. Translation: CAWSVGFRATNEKLFF.

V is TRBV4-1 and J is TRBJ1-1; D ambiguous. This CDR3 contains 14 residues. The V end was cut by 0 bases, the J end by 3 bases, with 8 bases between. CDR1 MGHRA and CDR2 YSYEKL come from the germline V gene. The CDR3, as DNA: TGCGCCAGCAGCCAAGACCCTGGAGACACTGAAGCTTTCTTT. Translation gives CASSQDPGDTEAFF.